The 27 T cell receptor beta chains below were found in one sample sequenced in a study of identical twins. MiXCR, applied by TCRdb to the 5' RACE reads, yields one record per CDR3 protein. The sample records around 510,000 distinct CDR3 sequences, more than 13% being singletons. This sample was also put to use in a study of yellow fever vaccine responses in identical twins.

Source material: CD4+ T cells sorted from blood. The receptors originated from a woman aged 18 to 35 in good health.

The rearrangement joins TRBV20-1 to TRBJ2-3; 16 nucleotides align to TRBD2. CDR3 length equals 16 residues. Looked up from germline, CDR1 is DFQATT and CDR2 is SNEGSKA (reference sequence). V was clipped by 6 bases and J by 2 bases; unmatched bases: 5. CDR3 sequence: CSASGLAGGFTDTQYF. In nucleotides, the CDR3 is TGCAGTGCCTCGGGACTAGCGGGAGGGTTCACAGATACGCAGTATTTT.

This clonotype was detected a few times. The chain combines TRBV2 with TRBJ2-5; weak D call: TRBD2 (5 bases). The CDR3 is 13 amino acids. Germline CDR1 SNHLY, CDR2 FYNNEI. V was clipped by 4 bases and J by 5 bases, with 11 bases between them. For the CDR3, the DNA is TGTGCCAGCAGTGGTCAAAGGAGGGAGACCCAGTACTTC. Its translation is CASSGQRRETQYF.

This clonotype was observed a few times. The chain is built from TRBV7-8 and TRBJ1-1, with 8 bases aligning to TRBD1. V gave up 5 bases and J gave up 0 bases; unmatched junction bases: 5. The CDR3 has 15 amino acids. Germline lookup yields CDR1 SGHVS and CDR2 FQNEAQ. Here the CDR3 reads CASSKQGVLNTEAFF. The CDR3 DNA follows: TGTGCCAGCAGCAAACAGGGGGTTTTGAACACTGAAGCTTTCTTT.

The rearrangement uses TRBV7-9 and TRBJ2-1; no reliable D call. CDR3 length equals 13 residues. The V gene lost 5 bases and the J gene lost 9 bases, with 14 bases spanning the gap. Germline-derived CDR1 and CDR2 are SEHNR and FQNEAQ (reference sequence). The CDR3 DNA sequence: TGTGCCAGCAGCCCTTTACTGGTGGGTGAGCAGTTCTTC. Protein: CASSPLLVGEQFF.

This clonotype was found a few times. This chain connects TRBV29-1 to TRBJ2-7; TRBD1 or TRBD2 may be the D gene (5 bases each). This CDR3 region has 11 residues. The ends were cut back, 3 bases at V and 3 bases at J, with 6 bases in the middle. CDR1 and CDR2 (germline): SQVTM, ANQGSEA. In DNA, the CDR3 is TGCAGCGTTGATGGGGGCTACGAGCAGTACTTC. Amino acids: CSVDGGYEQYF.

The chain uses TRBV6-5 and TRBJ2-7, with D uncertain. Looked up from germline, CDR1 is MNHEY and CDR2 is SVGAGI. The CDR3 is 14 residues long. The ends were cut back, 1 base at V and 0 bases at J, with 7 bases in the middle. For the CDR3, the DNA is TGTGCCAGCAGTTACTTGTCTAGCTCCTACGAGCAGTACTTC. This encodes CASSYLSSSYEQYF.

This clonotype has a handful of counts. The chain employs TRBV20-1 and TRBJ1-1; tentative D call: TRBD1 (5 bases). Germline V lookup: CDR1 DFQATT, CDR2 SNEGSKA (reference sequence). There are 15 residues in the CDR3. Trimming took off 5 bases at V and 3 bases at J, with 19 bases between the two ends. The CDR3 loop reads CSAVKPTGGDTEAFF. CDR3 nucleotide sequence: TGCAGTGCTGTCAAACCAACCGGGGGGGACACTGAAGCTTTCTTT.

Note on this clonotype: The junction does not match germline at one end; this may be a read error. The rearrangement links TRBV7-8 to TRBJ2-2; TRBD2 matches at 7 bases. This CDR3 has 15 residues. Germline loops: CDR1 SGHVS, CDR2 FQNEAQ. The CDR3 reads CASSGLDGLIGELSF. For the CDR3, the DNA is TGTGCCAGCAGCGGACTAGACGGCTTGATCGGGGAGCTGTCTTTT. The variable domain in full, completed from reference TRBV7-8 and TRBJ2-2, reads GAGVSQSPRYKVAKRGQDVALRCDPISGHVSLFWYQQALGQGPEFLTYFQNEAQLDKSGLPSDRFFAERPEGSVSTLKIQRTQQEDSAVYLCASSGLDGLIGELSFGEGSRLTVL.

This clonotype was seen ten or more times. The rearrangement joins TRBV20-1 to TRBJ1-2, with D uncertain. This CDR3 comprises 11 residues. V shed 6 bases and J shed 13 bases, with 18 bases lying between them. Per germline, CDR1 DFQATT and CDR2 SNEGSKA (reference sequence). As DNA, the CDR3 is TGCAGTGCCCTCGGCGGCCCCTCGCGCACCTTC. As protein: CSALGGPSRTF.

The J gene is TRBJ2-5, the V gene TRBV25-1; 7 nucleotides match TRBD2. Germline V gene data show CDR1 as MGHDK and CDR2 as SYGVNS. V trimming: 6 bases; J trimming: 5 bases; junction bases outside the gene matches: 12. The CDR3 runs 15 residues. The CDR3 here is CASSDGTTGRETQYF. DNA for the CDR3: TGTGCCAGCAGCGACGGGACTACCGGTAGGGAGACCCAGTACTTC.

The rearrangement uses TRBV3-1 and TRBJ1-5; D unclear. V shed 6 bases and J shed 1 base, with 7 bases lying between them. CDR1 LGHDT and CDR2 YNNKEL come from the germline V gene (reference sequence). This CDR3 contains 13 residues. The chain's CDR3 is CASSPGSNQPQHF. The CDR3 DNA reads TGTGCCAGCAGTCCCGGAAGCAATCAGCCCCAGCATTTT.

The table lists this clonotype with a few counts. The chain couples TRBV10-3 to TRBJ2-2; TRBD2 matches 8 bases. Germline V gives CDR1 ENHRY, CDR2 SYGVKD. The CDR3 is made up of 14 amino acids. The V and J ends lost 10 bases and 0 bases, in that order; junction bases with no gene match: 4. The CDR3 is CATRGGSNTGELFF. CDR3 bases: TGTGCCACCCGGGGGGGATCGAACACCGGGGAGCTGTTTTTT.

V gene TRBV18 combines with J gene TRBJ2-2; a weak D match, TRBD2 (5 bases). The CDR3 spans 16 residues. Germline CDR1 reads KGHSH; CDR2 reads LQKENI. V lost 3 bases and J lost 5, with 16 bases in between. The CDR3 reads CASSPEADVRTGELFF. CDR3 sequence (DNA): TGTGCCAGCTCACCGGAAGCGGACGTGAGGACCGGGGAGCTGTTTTTT. Looking up the rest from reference TRBV18 and TRBJ2-2 gives the full variable domain: NAGVMQNPRHLVRRRGQEARLRCSPMKGHSHVYWYRQLPEEGLKFMVYLQKENIIDESGMPKERFSAEFPKEGPSILRIQQVVRGDSAAYFCASSPEADVRTGELFFGEGSRLTVL.

This clonotype showed up many times. The V and J genes are TRBV7-2 and TRBJ2-3; TRBD2 aligns across 10 bases. The CDR3 contains 20 residues. CDR1 is SGHTA, CDR2 FQGNSA, per germline. V gave up 0 bases and J gave up 2 bases; unmatched junction bases: 14. The CDR3 here is CASSLAPFGLAAQITDTQYF. CDR3 nucleotides: TGTGCCAGCAGCTTAGCGCCGTTCGGACTAGCGGCGCAAATCACAGATACGCAGTATTTT.

This clonotype showed up just a few times. This rearrangement joins TRBV7-6 to TRBJ2-2; D could derive from TRBD1 or TRBD2 (6 bases each). Trimming cost V 3 bases and J 4 bases, with 18 bases left between them. Germline V gives CDR1 SGHVS, CDR2 FNYEAQ. This CDR3 is built from 17 residues. The CDR3 DNA sequence: TGTGCCAGCAGCTTGGAGGGGGAGGACTACAGCACCGGGGAGCTGTTTTTT. Translation gives CASSLEGEDYSTGELFF.

This clonotype was counted only a few times. The V and J genes are TRBV3-1 and TRBJ2-3; D is unresolved. This CDR3 region has 13 residues. Trimming removed 1 base from V and 2 bases from J, with 4 bases in between. CDR1 is LGHDT and CDR2 is YNNKEL in the germline V gene (reference sequence). CDR3 in DNA: TGTGCCAGCAGCCAAGGAACCACAGATACGCAGTATTTT. This sequence encodes CASSQGTTDTQYF.

This clonotype was counted a single time. V and J are TRBV19 and TRBJ2-3, with 7 bases matching TRBD2. Germline-derived CDR1 and CDR2 are LNHDA and SQIVND (reference sequence). The ends lost 6 bases at V and 4 bases at J; junction bases unmatched: 7. The CDR3 consists of 14 residues. The CDR3 DNA reads as TGTGCCAGTAGGGGCGGGAGTCTCGCAGATACGCAGTATTTT. It encodes CASRGGSLADTQYF. The variable domain in full, with the rest retrieved from reference TRBV19 and TRBJ2-3, is DGGITQSPKYLFRKEGQNVTLSCEQNLNHDAMYWYRQDPGQGLRLIYYSQIVNDFQKGDIAEGYSVSREKKESFPLTVTSAQKNPTAFYLCASRGGSLADTQYFGPGTRLTVL.

This chain uses TRBV15 with TRBJ2-3; the D gene is possibly TRBD1 (5 bases). Trimming took 0 bases from V and 2 from J, leaving 9 bases between them. This CDR3 contains 15 residues. Per germline, CDR1 LNHNV and CDR2 YYDKDF (reference sequence). CDR3 protein: CATSRDGRATDTQYF. The CDR3 coding sequence is TGTGCCACCAGCAGAGACGGCAGGGCCACAGATACGCAGTATTTT.

This clonotype was seen a handful of times. The rearrangement joins TRBV7-9 to TRBJ2-1; 8 nucleotides agree with TRBD2. The CDR3 has 16 residues. J lost 9 bases, V lost 0 bases, and 10 bases had no gene match. CDR1 SEHNR and CDR2 FQNEAQ come from the germline V gene (reference sequence). The CDR3 DNA is TGTGCCAGCAGCTTAGCTGGTAGCGGGAAGGGCGGTGAGCAGTTCTTC. Translated: CASSLAGSGKGGEQFF.

This clonotype was picked up many times. V usage is TRBV12-3 or TRBV12-4 and J usage is TRBJ1-5; 7 nucleotides line up with TRBD1. J was trimmed by 2 bases and V by 4 bases; bases with no gene match: 2. CDR3 length: 14 amino acids. CDR3 coding DNA: TGTGCCAGCAGTTCCGGGACAGGCAATCAGCCCCAGCATTTT. Translating gives CASSSGTGNQPQHF.

This clonotype has more than one count but fewer than ten. This rearrangement joins TRBV7-9 to TRBJ1-4, with TRBD1 identical over 8 bases. Unmatched junction bases numbered 7, after V lost 8 bases and J lost 8 bases. The germline gives CDR1 SEHNR, CDR2 FQNEAQ (reference sequence). CDR3 size: 13 residues. In nucleotides, the CDR3 is TGTGCCAGCGCAGGGGGCCTTGAGGAAAAACTGTTTTTT. Its protein is CASAGGLEEKLFF.

This clonotype was seen at least ten times. J is TRBJ1-2 and V is TRBV5-1; D might be TRBD1 (6 bases). Germline lookup yields CDR1 SGHRS and CDR2 YFSETQ. V lost 4 bases and J 2 bases, leaving 12 bases between the germline ends. The CDR3 runs 14 residues. The CDR3 sequence: CASSGDTYNYGYTF. CDR3 nucleotide sequence: TGCGCCAGCAGCGGGGACACATACAACTATGGCTACACCTTC.

In this sample, this clonotype turned up a few times. V and J are TRBV7-2 and TRBJ2-3; TRBD2 might be the D (5 bases). Germline assignment: CDR1 SGHTA and CDR2 FQGNSA. Trimming removed 4 bases from V and 0 bases from J, with 11 bases in between. The CDR3 contains 15 residues. CDR3 coding DNA: TGTGCCAGCAGCTCGCTAGCTTCGAGCACAGATACGCAGTATTTT. This gives the protein CASSSLASSTDTQYF.

This clonotype was recorded a few times. This chain joins TRBV27 and TRBJ2-1; D not resolved. This CDR3 has 16 residues. CDR1 is MNHEY and CDR2 is SMNVEV in the germline V gene (reference sequence). V was shortened by 5 bases and J by 7 bases, with 21 bases between the two germline ends. Here the CDR3 reads CASSPRLPGLVNEQFF. The CDR3 DNA sequence: TGTGCCAGCAGTCCCAGATTGCCCGGTTTAGTTAATGAGCAGTTCTTC.

This clonotype has more than one count but fewer than ten. The rearrangement uses TRBV3-1 and TRBJ1-1, with D hard to call. The CDR3 has 15 amino acids. Germline CDR1 and CDR2: LGHDT and YNNKEL (reference sequence). V gave up 4 bases and J gave up 6 bases, with 18 bases separating them. CDR3 nucleotide sequence: TGTGCCAGCAGCCTCGAAACACGCGTCCTCTCTGAAGCTTTCTTT. This encodes CASSLETRVLSEAFF.

This clonotype was picked up many times. This rearrangement joins TRBV12-3 or TRBV12-4 to TRBJ2-1; 9 bases line up with TRBD1. Trimming at V came to 2 bases and at J to 4 bases, leaving 9 bases not matched to a gene. The CDR3 covers 17 residues. The CDR3 here is CASSLKFLDRGYNEQFF. CDR3 nucleotide sequence: TGTGCCAGCAGTTTAAAGTTTCTGGACAGGGGTTACAATGAGCAGTTCTTC.

The V gene is TRBV11-2, the J gene TRBJ2-7; D may be TRBD2 (5 bases). This CDR3 is built from 15 residues. Germline V CDR1 and CDR2: SGHAT, FQNNGV. Trimming removed 0 bases from V and 4 bases from J, with 13 bases in between. CDR3 loop: CASSLEAADIYEQYF. The CDR3 DNA sequence: TGTGCCAGCAGCTTAGAAGCGGCAGACATTTACGAGCAGTACTTC.